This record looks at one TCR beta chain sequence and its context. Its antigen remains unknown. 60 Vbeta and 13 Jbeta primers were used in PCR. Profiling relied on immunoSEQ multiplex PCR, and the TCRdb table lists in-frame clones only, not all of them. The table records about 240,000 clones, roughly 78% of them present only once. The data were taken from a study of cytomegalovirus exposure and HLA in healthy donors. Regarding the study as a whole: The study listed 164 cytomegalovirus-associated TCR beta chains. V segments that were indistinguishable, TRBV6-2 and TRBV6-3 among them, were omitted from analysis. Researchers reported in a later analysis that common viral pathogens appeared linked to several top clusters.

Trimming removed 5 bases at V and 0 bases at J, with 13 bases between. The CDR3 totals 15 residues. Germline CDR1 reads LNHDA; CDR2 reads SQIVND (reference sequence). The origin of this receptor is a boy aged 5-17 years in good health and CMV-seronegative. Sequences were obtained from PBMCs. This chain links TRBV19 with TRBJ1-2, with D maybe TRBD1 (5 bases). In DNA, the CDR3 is TGTGCCAGTAGTCCCAGTAAGGGGACTAACTATGGCTACACCTTC. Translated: CASSPSKGTNYGYTF.